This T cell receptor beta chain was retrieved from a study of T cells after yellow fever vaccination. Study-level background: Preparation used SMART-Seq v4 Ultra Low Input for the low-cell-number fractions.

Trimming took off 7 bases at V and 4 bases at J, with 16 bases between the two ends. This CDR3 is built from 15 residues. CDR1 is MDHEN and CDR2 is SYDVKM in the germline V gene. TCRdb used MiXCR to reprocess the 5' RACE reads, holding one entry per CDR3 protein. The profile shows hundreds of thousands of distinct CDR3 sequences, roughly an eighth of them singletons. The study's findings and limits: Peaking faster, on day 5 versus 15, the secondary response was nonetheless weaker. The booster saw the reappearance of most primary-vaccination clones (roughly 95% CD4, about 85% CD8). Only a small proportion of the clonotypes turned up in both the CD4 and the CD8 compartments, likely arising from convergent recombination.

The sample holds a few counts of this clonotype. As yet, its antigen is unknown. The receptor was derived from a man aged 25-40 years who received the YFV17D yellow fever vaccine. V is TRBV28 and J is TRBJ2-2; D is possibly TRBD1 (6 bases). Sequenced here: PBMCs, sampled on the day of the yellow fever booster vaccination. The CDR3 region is CASIPRRGSTGELFF. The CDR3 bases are TGTGCCAGCATACCTCGCAGGGGAAGCACCGGGGAGCTGTTTTTT.